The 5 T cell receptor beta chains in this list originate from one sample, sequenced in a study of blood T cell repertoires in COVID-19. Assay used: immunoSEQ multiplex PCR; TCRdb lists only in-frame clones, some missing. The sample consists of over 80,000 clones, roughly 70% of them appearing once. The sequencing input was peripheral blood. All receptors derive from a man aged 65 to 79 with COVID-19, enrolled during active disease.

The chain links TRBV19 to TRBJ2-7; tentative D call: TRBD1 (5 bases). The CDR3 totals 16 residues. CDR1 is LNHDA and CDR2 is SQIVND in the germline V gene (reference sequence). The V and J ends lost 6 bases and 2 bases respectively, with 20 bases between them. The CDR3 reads CASRTSPGHPPYEQYF. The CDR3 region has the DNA TGTGCCAGTAGAACGTCCCCAGGGCATCCACCCTACGAGCAGTACTTC. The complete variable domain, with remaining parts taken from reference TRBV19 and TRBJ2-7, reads DGGITQSPKYLFRKEGQNVTLSCEQNLNHDAMYWYRQDPGQGLRLIYYSQIVNDFQKGDIAEGYSVSREKKESFPLTVTSAQKNPTAFYLCASRTSPGHPPYEQYFGPGTRLTVT.

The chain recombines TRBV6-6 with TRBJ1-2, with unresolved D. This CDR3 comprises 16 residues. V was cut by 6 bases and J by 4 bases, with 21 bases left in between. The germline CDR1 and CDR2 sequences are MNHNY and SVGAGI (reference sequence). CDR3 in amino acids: CASSKLQDRRGYGYTF. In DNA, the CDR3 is TGTGCCAGCAGCAAGCTCCAAGACCGCCGAGGCTATGGCTACACCTTC.

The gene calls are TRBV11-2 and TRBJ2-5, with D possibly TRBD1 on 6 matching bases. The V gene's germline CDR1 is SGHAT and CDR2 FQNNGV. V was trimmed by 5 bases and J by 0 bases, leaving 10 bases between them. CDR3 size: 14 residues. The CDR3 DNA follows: TGTGCCAGCAGCCGAGACAGGTACCAAGAGACCCAGTACTTC. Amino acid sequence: CASSRDRYQETQYF.

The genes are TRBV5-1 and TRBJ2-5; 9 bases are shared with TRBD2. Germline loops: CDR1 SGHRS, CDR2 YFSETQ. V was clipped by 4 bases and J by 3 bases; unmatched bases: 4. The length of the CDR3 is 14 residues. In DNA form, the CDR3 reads TGCGCCAGCAGCGCGGGGGGGGCGAAAGAGACCCAGTACTTC. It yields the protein CASSAGGAKETQYF.

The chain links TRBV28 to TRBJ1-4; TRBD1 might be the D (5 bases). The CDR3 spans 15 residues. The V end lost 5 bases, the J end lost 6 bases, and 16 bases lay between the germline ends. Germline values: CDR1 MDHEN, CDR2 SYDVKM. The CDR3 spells CASSLSQGRHEKLFF. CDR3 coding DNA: TGTGCCAGCAGTCTAAGCCAGGGTAGGCATGAAAAACTGTTTTTT. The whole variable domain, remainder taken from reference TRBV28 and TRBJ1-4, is DVKVTQSSRYLVKRTGEKVFLECVQDMDHENMFWYRQDPGLGLRLIYFSYDVKMKEKGDIPEGYSVSREKKERFSLILESASTNQTSMYLCASSLSQGRHEKLFFGSGTQLSVL.